These 9 T cell receptor beta chains originate from one sample sequenced in a study of blood T cell repertoires in COVID-19. Measured with immunoSEQ multiplex PCR; TCRdb has only the in-frame clones, and not every one. Of roughly 130,000 clones in the sample, approximately 80% were seen once. Material: peripheral blood. These receptors all come from a woman older than 75 with acute or convalescent COVID-19.

The J gene is TRBJ2-7, the V gene TRBV6-2 or TRBV6-3, with 11 bases lining up with TRBD2. Germline CDR1 MNHEY, CDR2 SVGEGT. The CDR3 has 19 residues. J was trimmed by 3 bases and V by 0 bases; bases with no gene match: 13. Here the CDR3 reads CASSYSELAGALNLYEQYF. In nucleotides, the CDR3 is TGTGCCAGCAGTTACTCAGAACTAGCGGGGGCCCTTAATCTCTACGAGCAGTACTTC.

This sequence joins TRBV19 and TRBJ1-5; D uncertain. The V gene lost 2 bases and the J gene lost 5 bases, with 4 bases spanning the gap. The CDR3 consists of 12 residues. Germline V gene data show CDR1 as LNHDA and CDR2 as SQIVND (reference sequence). CDR3 sequence reads: CASSIRDQPQHF. The DNA for the CDR3 is TGTGCCAGTAGTATACGGGATCAGCCCCAGCATTTT.

The chain recombines TRBV5-1 with TRBJ2-1; the match to TRBD2 covers 10 bases. The V and J ends lost 4 bases and 2 bases, in that order; junction bases with no gene match: 6. In germline, CDR1 is SGHRS, CDR2 YFSETQ. The CDR3 extends over 16 amino acids. The CDR3 loop is CASSLILAGAYNEQFF. The CDR3 DNA follows: TGCGCCAGCAGCCTCATTCTAGCGGGGGCCTACAATGAGCAGTTCTTC.

This clone appeared a single time. The chain joins TRBV7-9 to TRBJ2-2; no clear D gene. V lost 6 bases and J lost 4, with 12 bases in between. The CDR3 sequence is 14 residues long. CDR1 and CDR2 (germline): SEHNR, FQNEAQ (reference sequence). The CDR3 DNA is TGTGCCAGCAGGCCGGGTTCACCCACCGGGGAGCTGTTTTTT. This codes for CASRPGSPTGELFF.

This chain links TRBV10-3 with TRBJ1-2; D is possibly TRBD1 (6 bases). The CDR3 sequence is 11 residues long. V was cut by 7 bases and J by 11 bases, with 14 bases left in between. Germline CDR1 and CDR2: ENHRY and SYGVKD. CDR3 loop: CAINGQSSYTF. For the CDR3, the DNA is TGTGCCATCAATGGACAGTCATCTTACACCTTC.

The V and J genes are TRBV6-6 and TRBJ1-6; 7 bases match TRBD1. The CDR3 runs to 13 residues. Trimming cost V 6 bases and J 10 bases; bases outside gene matches: 6. CDR1 is MNHNY, CDR2 SVGAGI, per germline (reference sequence). The CDR3 region has the DNA TGTGCCAGCAGAAGAGACAGGGAATCACCCCTCCACTTT. Residues: CASRRDRESPLHF.

This chain links TRBV25-1 with TRBJ1-4, with D unresolved. CDR1 is MGHDK and CDR2 is SYGVNS in the germline V gene. The CDR3 contains 13 residues. V was pared by 8 bases and J by 3 bases, with 10 bases between. This chain's CDR3 is CASAGYSNEKLFF. CDR3 DNA sequence: TGTGCCAGCGCAGGCTATTCTAATGAAAAACTGTTTTTT.

The chain recombines TRBV25-1 with TRBJ1-1, with D unclear. The germline V and J ends were trimmed by 2 bases and 4 bases, with 14 bases remaining between them. Germline V CDR1 and CDR2: MGHDK, SYGVNS. CDR3 size: 15 residues. The CDR3 DNA reads TGTGCCAGCAGTGAACCCTCCGGGAGACCCACTGAAGCTTTCTTT. It encodes CASSEPSGRPTEAFF. The full variable domain, rest sourced from reference TRBV25-1 and TRBJ1-1, is EADIYQTPRYLVIGTGKKITLECSQTMGHDKMYWYQQDPGMELHLIHYSYGVNSTEKGDLSSESTVSRIRTEHFPLTLESARPSHTSQYLCASSEPSGRPTEAFFGQGTRLTVV.

The rearrangement uses TRBV6-5 and TRBJ2-1, with TRBD2 matching over 7 bases. The CDR3 totals 15 residues. In germline, CDR1 is MNHEY, CDR2 SVGAGI. After removal of 2 bases from V and 8 bases from J, the junction contained 9 bases not matched to a gene. The CDR3 protein is CASSYTAGEAHEQFF. In nucleotides, the CDR3 is TGTGCCAGCAGTTACACGGCGGGGGAGGCCCATGAGCAGTTCTTC.